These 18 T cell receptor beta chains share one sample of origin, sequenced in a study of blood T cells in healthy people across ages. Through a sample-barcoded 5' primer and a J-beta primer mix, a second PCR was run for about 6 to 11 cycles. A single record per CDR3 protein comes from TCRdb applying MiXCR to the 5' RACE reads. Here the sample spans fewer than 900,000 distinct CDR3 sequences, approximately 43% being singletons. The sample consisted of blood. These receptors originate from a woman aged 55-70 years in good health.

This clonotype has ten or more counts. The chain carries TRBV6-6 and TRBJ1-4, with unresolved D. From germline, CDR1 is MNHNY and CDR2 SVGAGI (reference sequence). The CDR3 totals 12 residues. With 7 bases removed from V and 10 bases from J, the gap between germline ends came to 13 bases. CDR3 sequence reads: CASTSGGGKLFF. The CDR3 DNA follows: TGTGCCAGCACCTCGGGAGGCGGAAAACTGTTTTTT.

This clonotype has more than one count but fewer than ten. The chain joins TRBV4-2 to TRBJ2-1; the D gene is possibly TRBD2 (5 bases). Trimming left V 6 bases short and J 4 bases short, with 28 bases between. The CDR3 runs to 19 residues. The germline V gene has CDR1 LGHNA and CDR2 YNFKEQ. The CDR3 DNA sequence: TGTGCCAGCAGTCGAGAGGGCCCGGCCGTGGGCCGGAGATACAATGAGCAGTTCTTC. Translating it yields CASSREGPAVGRRYNEQFF.

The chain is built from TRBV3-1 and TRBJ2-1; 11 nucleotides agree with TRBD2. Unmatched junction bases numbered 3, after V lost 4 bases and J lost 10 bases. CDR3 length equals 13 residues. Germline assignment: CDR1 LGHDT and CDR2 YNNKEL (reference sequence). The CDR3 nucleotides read TGTGCCAGCAGCCCGGGACTAGCGGAGGAGCAGTTCTTC. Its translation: CASSPGLAEEQFF.

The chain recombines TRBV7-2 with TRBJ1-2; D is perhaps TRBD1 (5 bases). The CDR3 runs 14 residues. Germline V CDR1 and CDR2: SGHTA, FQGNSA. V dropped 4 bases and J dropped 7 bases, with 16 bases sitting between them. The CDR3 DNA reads TGTGCCAGCAGCTCGGGACCGAAGAGCGCTGGCTACACCTTC. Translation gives CASSSGPKSAGYTF. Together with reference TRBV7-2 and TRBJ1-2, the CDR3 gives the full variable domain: GAGVSQSPSNKVTEKGKDVELRCDPISGHTALYWYRQSLGQGLEFLIYFQGNSAPDKSGLPSDRFSAERTGGSVSTLTIQRTQQEDSAVYLCASSSGPKSAGYTFGSGTRLTVV.

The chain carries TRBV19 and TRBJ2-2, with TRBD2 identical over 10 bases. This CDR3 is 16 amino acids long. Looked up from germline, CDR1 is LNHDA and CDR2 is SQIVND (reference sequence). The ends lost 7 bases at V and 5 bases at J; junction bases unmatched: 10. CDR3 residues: CASTLAGEVETGELFF. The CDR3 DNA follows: TGTGCCAGTACCCTAGCGGGAGAAGTAGAAACCGGGGAGCTGTTTTTT.

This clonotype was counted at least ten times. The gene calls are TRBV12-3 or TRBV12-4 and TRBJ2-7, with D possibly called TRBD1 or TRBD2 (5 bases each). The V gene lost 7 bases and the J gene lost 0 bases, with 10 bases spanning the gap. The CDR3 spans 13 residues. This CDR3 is CASMRGNSYEQYF. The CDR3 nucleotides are TGTGCCAGCATGAGGGGAAACTCCTACGAGCAGTACTTC.

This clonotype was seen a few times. The DNA for the CDR3 is TGTGCCAGCAGCGTAGCTCCGGGGGGGGGCGGAGAAGAGACCCAGTACTTC. It codes for CASSVAPGGGGEETQYF. The chain has TRBV9 and TRBJ2-5, with TRBD2 matching over 8 bases. Trimming cost V 0 bases and J 3 bases; bases outside gene matches: 10. This CDR3 has 17 amino acids. The germline CDR1 and CDR2 sequences are SGDLS and YYNGEE. The full variable domain, with the rest looked up from reference TRBV9 and TRBJ2-5, is DSGVTQTPKHLITATGQRVTLRCSPRSGDLSVYWYQQSLDQGLQFLIQYYNGEERAKGNILERFSAQQFPDLHSELNLSSLELGDSALYFCASSVAPGGGGEETQYFGPGTRLLVL.

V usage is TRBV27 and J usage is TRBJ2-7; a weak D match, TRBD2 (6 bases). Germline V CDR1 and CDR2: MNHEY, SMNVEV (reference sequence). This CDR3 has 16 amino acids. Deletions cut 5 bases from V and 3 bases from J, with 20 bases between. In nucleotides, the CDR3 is TGTGCCAGCAGTCCCCTGAATTTAGCGGCGCTCTACGAGCAGTACTTC. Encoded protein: CASSPLNLAALYEQYF.

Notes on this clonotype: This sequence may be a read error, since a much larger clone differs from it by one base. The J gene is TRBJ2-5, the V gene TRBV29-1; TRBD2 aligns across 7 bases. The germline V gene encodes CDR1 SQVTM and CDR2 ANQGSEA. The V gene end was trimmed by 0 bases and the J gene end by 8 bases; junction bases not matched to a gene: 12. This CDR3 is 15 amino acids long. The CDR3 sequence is CSVEDGRASKRTQYF. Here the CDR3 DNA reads TGCAGCGTTGAAGATGGGAGGGCAAGCAAGAGAACCCAGTACTTC.

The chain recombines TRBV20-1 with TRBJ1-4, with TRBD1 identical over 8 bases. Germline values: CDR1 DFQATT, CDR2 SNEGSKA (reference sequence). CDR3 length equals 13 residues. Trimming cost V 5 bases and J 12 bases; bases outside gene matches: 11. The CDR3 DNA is TGCAGTGCTTCCCTTCCAGGGGGCGATGAACTGTTTTTT. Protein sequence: CSASLPGGDELFF.

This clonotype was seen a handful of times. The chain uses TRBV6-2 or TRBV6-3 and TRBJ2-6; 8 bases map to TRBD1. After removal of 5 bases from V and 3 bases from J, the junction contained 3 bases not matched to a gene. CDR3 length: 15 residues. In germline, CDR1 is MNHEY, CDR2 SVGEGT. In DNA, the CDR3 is TGTGCCAGCAGTGGACAGGGTGGTGGGGCCAACGTCCTGACTTTC. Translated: CASSGQGGGANVLTF.

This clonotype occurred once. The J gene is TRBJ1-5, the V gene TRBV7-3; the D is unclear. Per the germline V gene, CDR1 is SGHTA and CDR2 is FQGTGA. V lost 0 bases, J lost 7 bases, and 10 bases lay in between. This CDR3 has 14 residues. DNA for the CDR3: TGTGCCAGCAGCTTAACAGCAGAGGAGCAGCCCCAGCATTTT. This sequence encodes CASSLTAEEQPQHF.

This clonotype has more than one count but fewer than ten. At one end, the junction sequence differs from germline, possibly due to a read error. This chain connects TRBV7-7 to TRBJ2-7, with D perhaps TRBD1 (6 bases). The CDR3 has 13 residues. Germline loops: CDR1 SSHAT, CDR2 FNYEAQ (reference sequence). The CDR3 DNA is TGTGCTAGCAGCAAAGGACAGACCTACGAGCAGTACTTC. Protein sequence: CASSKGQTYEQYF.

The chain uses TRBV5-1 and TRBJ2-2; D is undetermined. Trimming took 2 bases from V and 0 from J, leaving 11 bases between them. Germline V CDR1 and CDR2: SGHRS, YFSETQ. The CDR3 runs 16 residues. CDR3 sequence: CASSLGRSANTGELFF. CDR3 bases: TGCGCCAGCAGCTTAGGACGTTCCGCGAACACCGGGGAGCTGTTTTTT.

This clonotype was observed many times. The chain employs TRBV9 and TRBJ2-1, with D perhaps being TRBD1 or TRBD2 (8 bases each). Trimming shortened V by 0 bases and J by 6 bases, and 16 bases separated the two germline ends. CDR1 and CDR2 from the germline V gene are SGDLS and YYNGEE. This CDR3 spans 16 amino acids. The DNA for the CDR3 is TGTGCCAGCAGCGTAGATTCGGGGGGGACAGGCAATGAGCAGTTCTTC. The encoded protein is CASSVDSGGTGNEQFF.

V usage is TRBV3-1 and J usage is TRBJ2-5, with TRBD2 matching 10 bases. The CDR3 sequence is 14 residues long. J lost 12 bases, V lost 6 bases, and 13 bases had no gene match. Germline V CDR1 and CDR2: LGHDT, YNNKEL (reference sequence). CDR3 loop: CASSKLAGTYEKYF. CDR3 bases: TGTGCCAGCAGTAAACTAGCGGGGACCTACGAGAAGTACTTC.

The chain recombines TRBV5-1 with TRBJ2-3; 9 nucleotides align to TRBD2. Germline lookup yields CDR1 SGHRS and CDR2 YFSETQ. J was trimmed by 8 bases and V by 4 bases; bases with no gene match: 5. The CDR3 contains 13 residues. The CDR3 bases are TGCGCCAGCAGCAAGACTAGCGGAGGTACGCAGTATTTT. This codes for CASSKTSGGTQYF.

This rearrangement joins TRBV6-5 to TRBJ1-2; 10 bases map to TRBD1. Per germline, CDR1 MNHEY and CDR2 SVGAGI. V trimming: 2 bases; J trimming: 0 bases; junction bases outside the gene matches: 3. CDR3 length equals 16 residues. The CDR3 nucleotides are TGTGCCAGCAGTTACGGGGGACAGGGGACTAACTATGGCTACACCTTC. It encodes CASSYGGQGTNYGYTF.